What follows is one T cell receptor (beta chain) and its context. Germline V lookup: CDR1 LNHDA, CDR2 SQIVND (reference sequence). The CDR3 runs to 15 residues. J lost 2 bases, V lost 7 bases, and 3 bases had no gene match. Authors' data handling: Estimation of nucleated cell counts was performed using reference gene primer amplification. Sequencing was performed with immunoSEQ multiplex PCR; in TCRdb, only in-frame clones are kept and a portion is missing. That table furnishes V, J and clone size, whereas the DNA furnished D and trimming. The table lists about 160,000 clones, around 85% of them singletons. This entry belongs to a study of blood T cell repertoires in COVID-19. Study-wide background: Donors in the United States, Italy and Spain gave samples during acute or convalescent COVID-19. The cDNA or gDNA used as material had been derived from T cells, B-cell-depleted T cells, or PBMCs.

The receptor comes from a human donor with acute or convalescent COVID-19. The donor label of this sample is uncertain. The V and J genes are TRBV19 and TRBJ1-6; 9 nucleotides agree with TRBD1. Input material: peripheral blood. The CDR3 DNA is TGTGCCAGTACCAGGGACAGGGCCTATAATTCACCCCTCCACTTT. It encodes CASTRDRAYNSPLHF.